Sequencing of this T cell receptor (beta chain) was carried out in a study of PD-1 blockade in mismatch repair-deficient tumors. Study-wide results and caveats: Rapid post-treatment expansion, then contraction, generally preceding radiologic response, marked tumor-resident clones.

The CDR3 runs to 18 residues. Germline trimming cut 4 bases from V and 1 base from J; bases unmatched to any gene: 13. CDR1 and CDR2 (germline): SGDLS, YYNGEE. All patients were mismatch repair deficient, assessed by either PCR or immunohistochemistry. TCRs were sequenced from a few patients responding to pembrolizumab. Clones were read by immunoSEQ multiplex PCR, and TCRdb kept only the in-frame ones, dropping some. The top ten clones hold 4.7% of a sample with over 100,000 clones, more than 60% of them seen once. For this clone: What it recognizes is unknown.

This clonotype originated in an adult with mismatch repair-deficient cancer. The sample here was peripheral blood, taken 60 weeks after starting pembrolizumab. V is TRBV9 and J is TRBJ2-3; TRBD2 matches at 9 bases. The DNA of the CDR3 is TGTGCCAGCAGCTCAGCGGGGACTAGCTCGGTGGGCACAGATACGCAGTATTTT. Amino acid sequence: CASSSAGTSSVGTDTQYF.